The next 24 T cell receptor beta chains were all read from a single sample in a study of blood T cell repertoires in COVID-19. Profiling relied on immunoSEQ multiplex PCR, and the TCRdb table lists in-frame clones only, not all of them. The data hold around 230,000 clones, with about 91% observed a single time. Sequencing was done on a sample of PBMCs or T cells enriched from blood (not recorded which). The origin of the receptors is a man aged 18 to 35 with acute COVID-19.

The chain carries TRBV4-2 and TRBJ1-6; D is undetermined. The germline V gene encodes CDR1 LGHNA and CDR2 YNFKEQ. V was clipped by 1 base and J by 10 bases, with 5 bases between them. The CDR3 consists of 12 residues. CDR3 amino acids: CASSQASSPLHF. In DNA form, the CDR3 reads TGTGCCAGCAGCCAAGCGTCCTCACCCCTCCACTTT.

This clone has only one observation. The gene calls are TRBV7-8 and TRBJ2-1; TRBD2 aligns across 8 bases. Looked up from germline, CDR1 is SGHVS and CDR2 is FQNEAQ. With V trimmed by 2 bases and J by 6 bases, 12 bases remained unmatched. The CDR3 spans 17 residues. CDR3 amino acids: CASSLRGGRAGANEQFF. The CDR3, as DNA: TGTGCCAGCAGCTTACGTGGGGGACGAGCGGGAGCCAATGAGCAGTTCTTC. The whole variable domain, remainder taken from reference TRBV7-8 and TRBJ2-1, is GAGVSQSPRYKVAKRGQDVALRCDPISGHVSLFWYQQALGQGPEFLTYFQNEAQLDKSGLPSDRFFAERPEGSVSTLKIQRTQQEDSAVYLCASSLRGGRAGANEQFFGPGTRLTVL.

This chain connects TRBV5-1 to TRBJ2-1; no definite D call. The length of the CDR3 is 15 residues. Germline CDR1 SGHRS, CDR2 YFSETQ. Deletions cut 4 bases from V and 5 bases from J, with 16 bases between. DNA of the CDR3: TGCGCCAGCAGCACAACCCAAGTGGTGAACAATGAGCAGTTCTTC. It yields the protein CASSTTQVVNNEQFF.

This rearrangement joins TRBV29-1 to TRBJ1-5, with D possibly being TRBD1 (6 bases). The CDR3 totals 13 residues. Trimming took off 6 bases at V and 2 bases at J, with 11 bases between the two ends. Germline V gene lookup returns CDR1 SQVTM and CDR2 ANQGSEA. CDR3 amino acids: CSVETGGNQPQHF. CDR3 DNA sequence: TGCAGCGTGGAGACAGGTGGCAATCAGCCCCAGCATTTT.

The V call is TRBV5-6, the J call TRBJ2-5, with 8 bases identical to TRBD1. Germline CDR1 is SGHDT and CDR2 is YYEEEE. This CDR3 region has 16 residues. Trimming took 0 bases from V and 4 from J; bases not matched to a gene: 8. The CDR3 coding sequence is TGTGCCAGCAGCTTGGGGGTCCAGGGGGCGCGAGAGACCCAGTACTTC. This translates into CASSLGVQGARETQYF.

The chain couples TRBV5-1 to TRBJ2-2; 10 bases are a match to TRBD1. V dropped 7 bases and J dropped 3; count of bases not matched to a gene: 6. The CDR3 extends over 15 amino acids. In germline, CDR1 is SGHRS, CDR2 YFSETQ. DNA for the CDR3: TGCGCCAGCGCGATTGGGACAGGGGACACCGGGGAGCTGTTTTTT. It encodes CASAIGTGDTGELFF.

The chain has TRBV15 and TRBJ1-5; no clear D gene. This CDR3 is 13 amino acids long. Trimming pared 8 bases from V and 2 bases from J, leaving 10 bases between. CDR1 and CDR2 (germline): LNHNV, YYDKDF (reference sequence). CDR3 nucleotides: TGTGCCACCCGGGGAGCGGGCAATCAGCCCCAGCATTTT. Amino acid sequence: CATRGAGNQPQHF.

The chain combines TRBV6-5 with TRBJ1-5; D gene ambiguous. The CDR3 length is 15 residues. Germline V CDR1 and CDR2: MNHEY, SVGAGI. V was shortened by 4 bases and J by 0 bases, with 10 bases between the two germline ends. The CDR3, as DNA: TGTGCCAGCAGTTTAGATGGCGGTAGCAATCAGCCCCAGCATTTT. It specifies CASSLDGGSNQPQHF.

The chain uses TRBV19 and TRBJ2-5; 14 bases are a match to TRBD2. V dropped 6 bases and J dropped 4; count of bases not matched to a gene: 7. CDR3 length: 16 residues. Germline values: CDR1 LNHDA, CDR2 SQIVND (reference sequence). The CDR3 nucleotides read TGTGCCAGTAGAAAGACTAGCGGGAGGGCGAGAGAGACCCAGTACTTC. Its protein product is CASRKTSGRARETQYF.

V is TRBV27 and J is TRBJ2-4; TRBD2 agrees at 12 bases. Trimming took 6 bases from V and 0 from J; bases not matched to a gene: 9. The CDR3 extends over 18 amino acids. Germline V gene data show CDR1 as MNHEY and CDR2 as SMNVEV (reference sequence). In nucleotides, the CDR3 is TGTGCCAGCAGACCTGGGACTAGCGGGTCGCGAGCCAAAAACATTCAGTACTTC. Translated: CASRPGTSGSRAKNIQYF.

V is TRBV29-1 and J is TRBJ1-1, with 8 bases fitting TRBD1. The germline CDR1 and CDR2 sequences are SQVTM and ANQGSEA. This CDR3 contains 12 residues. The ends lost 3 bases at V and 7 bases at J; junction bases unmatched: 4. CDR3: CSVERTGLEAFF. The CDR3 nucleotides are TGCAGCGTTGAGCGGACAGGGCTTGAAGCTTTCTTT.

The chain is built from TRBV6-4 and TRBJ1-1; D may be TRBD1 (6 bases). CDR1 MRHNA and CDR2 SNTAGT come from the germline V gene. V lost 0 bases and J lost 6, with 14 bases in between. The CDR3 is 15 amino acids. The CDR3 bases are TGTGCCAGCAGTGACTCCGGGCGGACAGCTTCTGAAGCTTTCTTT. This translates into CASSDSGRTASEAFF.

The chain has TRBV5-1 and TRBJ2-7; D call uncertain. The germline V gene has CDR1 SGHRS and CDR2 YFSETQ. This CDR3 spans 13 amino acids. V lost 0 bases to trimming and J lost 6 bases, with 10 bases between them. Written as DNA, the CDR3 is TGCGCCAGCAGCTTGGCTCCCCTCCGCGAGCAGTACTTC. It codes for CASSLAPLREQYF.

The chain links TRBV19 to TRBJ2-7, with 9 bases identical to TRBD1. The V segment lost 5 bases and the J segment 4 bases; nucleotides outside the gene matches: 6. This CDR3 is 14 amino acids long. Germline V gene sequence: CDR1 LNHDA, CDR2 SQIVND (reference sequence). CDR3 in amino acids: CASSWTGENYEQYF. In DNA, the CDR3 is TGTGCCAGTAGTTGGACAGGGGAAAATTACGAGCAGTACTTC.

The V gene is TRBV27, the J gene TRBJ2-3, with 8 bases aligning to TRBD1. The junction had 10 bases not matched to a gene; V was cut back by 10 bases and J by 4 bases. The CDR3 spans 14 residues. CDR1 MNHEY and CDR2 SMNVEV come from the germline V gene (reference sequence). CDR3 sequence (DNA): TGTGCCACCCAAGGACAGGGAAGCTCAGATACGCAGTATTTT. Translated: CATQGQGSSDTQYF.

This chain uses TRBV6-4 with TRBJ2-5; 12 bases align to TRBD2. CDR3 length: 15 residues. V lost 6 bases and J lost 2; bases outside the gene matches: 4. Germline lookup yields CDR1 MRHNA and CDR2 SNTAGT. The CDR3 DNA reads TGTGCCAGCAGCGAGGGGACTAGCGGGCAAGAGACCCAGTACTTC. Translation: CASSEGTSGQETQYF.

CDR3 DNA: TGTGCCAGCAGTCCAGAGGTTTCTAATGAAAAACTGTTTTTT. It is translated as CASSPEVSNEKLFF. V is TRBV27 and J is TRBJ1-4; no clear D gene. Per germline, CDR1 MNHEY and CDR2 SMNVEV (reference sequence). The ends were cut back, 5 bases at V and 3 bases at J, with 10 bases in the middle. The CDR3 totals 14 residues.

The chain employs TRBV6-5 and TRBJ1-6; TRBD1 aligns across 8 bases. The CDR3 spans 15 residues. Trimming took 8 bases from V and 5 from J; bases not matched to a gene: 8. Germline CDR1 MNHEY, CDR2 SVGAGI. The CDR3 loop reads CASYPRTGNNSPLHF. The CDR3 DNA reads TGTGCCAGCTACCCGCGGACAGGGAATAATTCACCCCTCCACTTT.

This clone appeared a few times. V gene TRBV30 combines with J gene TRBJ2-1, with 9 bases fitting TRBD2. V trimming: 2 bases; J trimming: 7 bases; junction bases outside the gene matches: 3. Germline-derived CDR1 and CDR2 are GTSNPN and SVGIG (reference sequence). The CDR3 totals 13 residues. The CDR3 loop reads CAWSPLAGNEQFF. CDR3 in DNA: TGTGCCTGGAGTCCGCTAGCGGGGAATGAGCAGTTCTTC.

V usage is TRBV3-1 (or the pseudogene TRBV3-2) and J usage is TRBJ2-7, with D perhaps TRBD2 (6 bases). Germline loops: CDR1 LGHDT, CDR2 YNNKEL (reference sequence). The V end was cut by 0 bases, the J end by 4 bases, with 10 bases between. The CDR3 runs 14 residues. CDR3 sequence reads: CASSQDRGRYEQYF. CDR3 nucleotide sequence: TGTGCCAGCAGCCAAGATCGGGGGAGGTACGAGCAGTACTTC.

The chain uses TRBV2 and TRBJ1-2; TRBD1 is a possible D gene (6 bases). Trimming stripped 4 bases from V and 7 bases from J, with 10 bases between. The germline V gene has CDR1 SNHLY and CDR2 FYNNEI. This CDR3 contains 12 residues. CDR3 sequence: CASSVGRGGYTF. The CDR3 nucleotides are TGTGCCAGCAGTGTAGGCAGGGGTGGCTACACCTTC. Full variable domain (rest looked up from reference TRBV2 and TRBJ1-2): EPEVTQTPSHQVTQMGQEVILRCVPISNHLYFYWYRQILGQKVEFLVSFYNNEISEKSEIFDDQFSVERPDGSNFTLKIRSTKLEDSAMYFCASSVGRGGYTFGSGTRLTVV.

V is TRBV24-1 and J is TRBJ2-2; D uncertain. The germline V gene has CDR1 KGHDR and CDR2 SFDVKD. CDR3 length: 13 residues. V shed 7 bases and J shed 7 bases, with 12 bases lying between them. CDR3 sequence reads: CATSYESVGELFF. DNA of the CDR3: TGTGCCACCAGCTACGAGTCCGTCGGGGAGCTGTTTTTT.

This clone has a single count. In nucleotides, the CDR3 is TGTGCCAGCAGTCCCCGGGGGGGGATCGGAAACACCATATATTTT. Amino acid sequence: CASSPRGGIGNTIYF. V gene TRBV28 combines with J gene TRBJ1-3; tentatively, D is TRBD1 (5 bases). The CDR3 contains 15 residues. Trimming took off 5 bases at V and 4 bases at J, with 15 bases between the two ends. CDR1 and CDR2 (germline): MDHEN, SYDVKM.

The chain employs TRBV3-1 (or the pseudogene TRBV3-2) and TRBJ1-4, with D maybe TRBD1 (6 bases). The germline CDR1 and CDR2 sequences are LGHDT and YNNKEL (reference sequence). With 4 bases removed from V and 7 bases from J, the gap between germline ends came to 16 bases. This CDR3 spans 15 amino acids. This chain's CDR3 is CASSPFGGGGEKLFF. CDR3 nucleotide sequence: TGTGCCAGCAGCCCCTTTGGCGGGGGCGGTGAAAAACTGTTTTTT.